This TCR beta chain was sequenced in a study of T-cell memory formation after mild COVID-19. MiXCR, run by TCRdb on the 5' RACE reads, gives a single entry per CDR3 protein. The table has 300,000 to 400,000 distinct CDR3 sequences, approximately 15% seen once. Germline CDR1 is SGHKS and CDR2 is YYEKEE (reference sequence). There are 14 residues in the CDR3. Deletions cut 1 base from V and 6 bases from J, with 14 bases between. The V call is TRBV5-5, the J call TRBJ2-7; D is possibly TRBD1 (6 bases). The sample taken for sequencing was PBMCs or a T cell subset sorted from them (not recorded which). The source of this sequence is a man between 18 and 35 years old who had mild COVID-19 (a few samples of this study predate the infection). Cell type and time point are not known. CDR3 residues: CASSLPTGSREQYV. The CDR3 coding sequence is TGTGCCAGCAGCTTGCCCACAGGGTCCCGCGAGCAGTACGTC.